These 20 T cell receptor beta chains originate from one sample sequenced in a study of blood T cell repertoires in COVID-19. Profiled with immunoSEQ multiplex PCR; TCRdb holds only in-frame clones, not every one. The sample records 99,000 or so clones, roughly nine tenths being singletons. Sample: peripheral blood. These TCRs come from a human donor in a cohort sampled during active COVID-19.

This clone has only one observation. The rearrangement links TRBV6-5 to TRBJ1-2; 10 bases align to TRBD1. V lost 2 bases to trimming and J lost 8 bases; unmatched junction nucleotides: 8. Germline CDR1 is MNHEY and CDR2 is SVGAGI. This CDR3 spans 15 amino acids. CDR3 nucleotide sequence: TGTGCCAGCAGTTACCCGGGACAGGGGATTCGGGGCTACACCTTC. Residues: CASSYPGQGIRGYTF.

This clone has just one count. The CDR3 loop reads CASSLRGGGGVTGEAFF. The DNA of the CDR3 is TGTGCCAGCAGCTTAAGGGGCGGCGGTGGTGTGACCGGCGAAGCTTTCTTT. J is TRBJ1-1 and V is TRBV7-9; maybe TRBD1 (5 bases). The V and J ends lost 2 bases and 8 bases respectively, with 24 bases between them. The CDR3 is 17 amino acids. CDR1 SEHNR and CDR2 FQNEAQ come from the germline V gene (reference sequence).

This clone has a handful of counts. The chain links TRBV6-6 to TRBJ2-7; TRBD1 aligns across 8 bases. Germline CDR1 is MNHNY and CDR2 is SVGAGI (reference sequence). The CDR3 totals 13 residues. Losses at the gene ends were 5 bases for V and 6 bases for J; bases not matched to a gene: 6. CDR3 DNA sequence: TGTGCCAGCAGTCACAGGGGGGAAGGCGAGCAGTACTTC. Its protein is CASSHRGEGEQYF.

The chain carries TRBV30 and TRBJ2-7, with D possibly TRBD1 on 5 matching bases. Deletions cut 4 bases from V and 2 bases from J, with 9 bases between. Germline V gene data show CDR1 as GTSNPN and CDR2 as SVGIG (reference sequence). This CDR3 has 12 amino acids. The CDR3 DNA sequence: TGTGCCTGGAAAGGGGTTACCTACGAGCAGTACTTC. Translation gives CAWKGVTYEQYF.

The J gene is TRBJ1-2, the V gene TRBV19; D possibly corresponds to TRBD1 (6 bases). CDR1 is LNHDA, CDR2 SQIVND, per germline (reference sequence). Trimming removed 4 bases at V and 5 bases at J, with 11 bases between. The length of the CDR3 is 13 residues. As DNA, the CDR3 is TGTGCCAGTAGTACCGGACAGTTATATGGCTACACCTTC. It is translated as CASSTGQLYGYTF.

The V and J genes are TRBV9 and TRBJ1-1; D not resolved. CDR3 length: 15 residues. V lost 0 bases and J lost 4, with 13 bases in between. CDR1 and CDR2 from the germline V gene are SGDLS and YYNGEE. In DNA, the CDR3 is TGTGCCAGCAGCGTAGGCCTACCCCTCGGCACTGAAGCTTTCTTT. This codes for CASSVGLPLGTEAFF.

This clone was observed once. The chain couples TRBV10-2 to TRBJ1-1, with D possibly matching TRBD1 (5 bases). The CDR3 extends over 16 amino acids. CDR1 WSHSY and CDR2 SAAADI come from the germline V gene. V was clipped by 4 bases and J by 3 bases, with 18 bases between them. CDR3 in DNA: TGCGCCAGCAGTGCCCCCCCGGGACTTGGGGACACTGAAGCTTTCTTT. It codes for CASSAPPGLGDTEAFF.

This clone was counted between two and nine times. The V and J genes are TRBV12-3 or TRBV12-4 and TRBJ1-5; D is possibly TRBD1 (6 bases). Trimming shortened V by 11 bases and J by 1 base, and 9 bases separated the two germline ends. The CDR3 is made up of 12 amino acids. DNA for the CDR3: TGTGCCTCCGGACAGAGCAATCAGCCCCAGCATTTT. Translating gives CASGQSNQPQHF.

This rearrangement joins TRBV6-2 or TRBV6-3 to TRBJ2-1; 8 bases align to TRBD2. The CDR3 contains 17 residues. Trimming removed 3 bases from V and 3 bases from J; junction bases left unmatched: 10. CDR1 and CDR2 (germline): MNHEY, SVGEGT. This CDR3 reads CASSYSSPAGVYNEQFF. DNA of the CDR3: TGTGCCAGCAGTTATTCGTCCCCAGCGGGGGTCTACAATGAGCAGTTCTTC.

This chain connects TRBV11-2 to TRBJ1-2, with 7 nucleotides matching TRBD1. V shed 5 bases, J shed 7 bases, and the junction held 4 bases outside the gene matches. This CDR3 has 12 residues. Germline-derived CDR1 and CDR2 are SGHAT and FQNNGV. In nucleotides, the CDR3 is TGTGCCAGCAGCACGACAGGGTTTGGCTACACCTTC. Amino acids: CASSTTGFGYTF.

The chain links TRBV25-1 to TRBJ1-2; no reliable D call. The V gene lost 10 bases and the J gene lost 3 bases, with 9 bases spanning the gap. Germline loops: CDR1 MGHDK, CDR2 SYGVNS. The CDR3 loop spans 11 amino acids. CDR3 protein: CATRLDYGYTF. Written as DNA, the CDR3 is TGTGCCACCCGACTAGACTATGGCTACACCTTC.

The chain joins TRBV2 to TRBJ2-7; possible D gene TRBD1, 5 bases. Trimming stripped 8 bases from V and 0 bases from J, with 14 bases between. The CDR3 is made up of 14 amino acids. Germline V CDR1 and CDR2: SNHLY, FYNNEI. In DNA form, the CDR3 reads TGTGCCAGCCTGTCGGCAGGGAACTCCTACGAGCAGTACTTC. Translating it yields CASLSAGNSYEQYF.

The V gene is TRBV11-2, the J gene TRBJ1-4, with D possibly matching TRBD1 (5 bases). Germline CDR1 is SGHAT and CDR2 is FQNNGV. V was shortened by 5 bases and J by 0 bases, with 13 bases between the two germline ends. The CDR3 extends over 16 amino acids. The CDR3 coding sequence is TGTGCCAGCAGCGCCGGGACTTTAGCAACTAATGAAAAACTGTTTTTT. The encoded protein is CASSAGTLATNEKLFF.

The chain joins TRBV4-1 to TRBJ2-1, with unresolved D. This CDR3 spans 14 amino acids. Deletions cut 1 base from V and 10 bases from J, with 14 bases between. Germline V gives CDR1 MGHRA, CDR2 YSYEKL. This chain's CDR3 is CASSQGSTHQEQFF. The CDR3 nucleotides are TGCGCCAGCAGCCAAGGTTCCACACACCAGGAGCAGTTCTTC.

The V call is TRBV5-6, the J call TRBJ1-1, with a possible D match to TRBD1 (5 bases). The germline CDR1 and CDR2 sequences are SGHDT and YYEEEE. The ends were cut back, 1 base at V and 4 bases at J, with 11 bases in the middle. This CDR3 spans 14 amino acids. The CDR3 DNA reads TGTGCCAGCAGCTTGCGGGGCGGGAGCACTGAAGCTTTCTTT. This gives the protein CASSLRGGSTEAFF.

This clone was counted between two and nine times. J is TRBJ2-7 and V is TRBV11-3; D ambiguous. The germline V gene has CDR1 SGHNT and CDR2 YENEEA. The V end lost 0 bases, the J end lost 6 bases, and 6 bases lay between the germline ends. This CDR3 is built from 12 residues. This CDR3 is CASSLDPCEQYF. CDR3 nucleotide sequence: TGTGCCAGCAGCTTAGATCCTTGCGAGCAGTACTTC.

The rearrangement uses TRBV15 and TRBJ1-6; tentatively, D is TRBD1 (6 bases). This CDR3 is built from 16 residues. V dropped 3 bases and J dropped 9 bases, with 18 bases sitting between them. Germline values: CDR1 LNHNV, CDR2 YYDKDF (reference sequence). CDR3 sequence: CATSRARGGVGSPLHF. Written as DNA, the CDR3 is TGTGCCACCAGCAGGGCCAGGGGAGGGGTGGGTTCACCCCTCCACTTT.

The V call is TRBV4-1, the J call TRBJ2-7, with 8 bases fitting TRBD2. The germline V gene encodes CDR1 MGHRA and CDR2 YSYEKL. Trimming at V came to 1 base and at J to 2 bases, leaving 13 bases not matched to a gene. This CDR3 has 18 residues. In DNA, the CDR3 is TGCGCCAGCAGCCAAGCCCCCGGGACTAGTCTTCCCCCCTACGAGCAGTACTTC. It codes for CASSQAPGTSLPPYEQYF.

The V call is TRBV5-1, the J call TRBJ1-4, with D unclear. The CDR3 is 16 amino acids. The germline gives CDR1 SGHRS, CDR2 YFSETQ. V was shortened by 3 bases and J by 2 bases, with 14 bases between the two germline ends. CDR3: CASSYYDGATNEKLFF. In nucleotides, the CDR3 is TGCGCCAGCAGCTACTACGACGGAGCCACTAATGAAAAACTGTTTTTT.

This sequence joins TRBV19 and TRBJ2-7; D perhaps matches TRBD1 (5 bases). The CDR3 spans 13 residues. Germline V gene data show CDR1 as LNHDA and CDR2 as SQIVND (reference sequence). The V and J ends lost 3 bases and 5 bases respectively, with 11 bases between them. CDR3 bases: TGTGCCAGTAGTATCCAGGGCCGAAACGAGCAGTACTTC. Encoded protein: CASSIQGRNEQYF.